The clone carrying this T cell receptor beta chain was found many times. The antigen remains undetermined. Roughly 9.2 milliliters of peripheral blood were drawn from each donor into EDTA-treated tubes. This sample is part of a study of blood T cells in healthy people across ages. Study-level points and caveats: Age advanced and TCR beta diversity per million T cells fell, roughly linearly.

This CDR3 spans 17 amino acids. V shed 0 bases and J 1 base; nucleotides not matched to a gene: 11. Germline V gene sequence: CDR1 DFQATT, CDR2 SNEGSKA (reference sequence). Together with a sample-barcoded 5' primer, a J-beta primer mix was included in a second PCR lasting roughly 6 to 12 cycles. From the 5' RACE reads, TCRdb called clonotypes with MiXCR, one entry per CDR3 protein. The profile shows some 1.5 million distinct CDR3 sequences, 35% to 45% of them singletons. Sequenced material: blood. The V gene is TRBV20-1, the J gene TRBJ1-1; 7 bases map to TRBD1. The receptor comes from a woman between 18 and 29 years old in good health. This chain's CDR3 is CSARDGAGGDSNTEAFF. The CDR3 DNA is TGCAGTGCTAGAGATGGCGCAGGGGGAGATTCGAACACTGAAGCTTTCTTT.